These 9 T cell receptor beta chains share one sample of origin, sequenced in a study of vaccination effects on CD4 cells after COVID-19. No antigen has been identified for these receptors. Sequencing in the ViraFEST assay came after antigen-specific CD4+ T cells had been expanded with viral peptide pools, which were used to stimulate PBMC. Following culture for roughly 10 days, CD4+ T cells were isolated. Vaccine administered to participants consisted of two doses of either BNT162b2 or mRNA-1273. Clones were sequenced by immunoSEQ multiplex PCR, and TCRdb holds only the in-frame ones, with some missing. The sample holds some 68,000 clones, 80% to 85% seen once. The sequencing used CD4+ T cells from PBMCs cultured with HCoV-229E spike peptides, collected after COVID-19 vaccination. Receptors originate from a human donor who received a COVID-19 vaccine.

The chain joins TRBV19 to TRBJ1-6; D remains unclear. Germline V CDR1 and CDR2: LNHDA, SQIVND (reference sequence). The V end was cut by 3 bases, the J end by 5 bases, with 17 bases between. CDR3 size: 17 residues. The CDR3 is CASSIEGFGGNNSPLHF. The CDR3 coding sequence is TGTGCCAGTAGTATTGAAGGGTTTGGAGGGAATAATTCACCCCTCCACTTT.

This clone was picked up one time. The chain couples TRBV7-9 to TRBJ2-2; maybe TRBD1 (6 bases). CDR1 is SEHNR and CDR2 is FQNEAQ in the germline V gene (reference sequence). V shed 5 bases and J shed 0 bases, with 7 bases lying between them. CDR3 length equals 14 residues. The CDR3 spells CASSDRPNTGELFF. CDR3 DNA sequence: TGTGCCAGCAGCGACAGGCCGAACACCGGGGAGCTGTTTTTT. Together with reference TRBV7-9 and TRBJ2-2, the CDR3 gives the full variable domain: DTGVSQNPRHKITKRGQNVTFRCDPISEHNRLYWYRQTLGQGPEFLTYFQNEAQLEKSRLLSDRFSAERPKGSFSTLEIQRTEQGDSAMYLCASSDRPNTGELFFGEGSRLTVL.

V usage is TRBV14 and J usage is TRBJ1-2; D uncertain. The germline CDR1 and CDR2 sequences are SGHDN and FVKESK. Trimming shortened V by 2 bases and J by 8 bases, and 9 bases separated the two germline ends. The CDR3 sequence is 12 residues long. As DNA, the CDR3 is TGTGCCAGCAGCCAAAGAGCGTACGGCTACACCTTC. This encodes CASSQRAYGYTF.

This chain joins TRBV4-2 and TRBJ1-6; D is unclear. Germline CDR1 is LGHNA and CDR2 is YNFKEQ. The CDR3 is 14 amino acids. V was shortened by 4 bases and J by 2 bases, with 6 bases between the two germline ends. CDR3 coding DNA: TGTGCCAGCAGCCTACAGACCTATAATTCACCCCTCCACTTT. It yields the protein CASSLQTYNSPLHF.

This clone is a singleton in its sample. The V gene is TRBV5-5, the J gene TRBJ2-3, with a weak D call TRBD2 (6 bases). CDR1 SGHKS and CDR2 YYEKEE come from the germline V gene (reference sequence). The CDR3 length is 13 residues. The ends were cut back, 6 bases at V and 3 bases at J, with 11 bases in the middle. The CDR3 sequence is CASTLGGTDTQYF. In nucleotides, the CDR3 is TGTGCCAGCACCCTGGGGGGAACAGATACGCAGTATTTT.

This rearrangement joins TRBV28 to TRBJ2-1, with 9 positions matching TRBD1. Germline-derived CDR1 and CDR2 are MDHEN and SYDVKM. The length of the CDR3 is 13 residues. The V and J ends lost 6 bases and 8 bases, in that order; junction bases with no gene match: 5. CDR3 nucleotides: TGTGCCAGCAGCCCGACAGGGGGGGATGAGCAGTTCTTC. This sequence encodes CASSPTGGDEQFF.

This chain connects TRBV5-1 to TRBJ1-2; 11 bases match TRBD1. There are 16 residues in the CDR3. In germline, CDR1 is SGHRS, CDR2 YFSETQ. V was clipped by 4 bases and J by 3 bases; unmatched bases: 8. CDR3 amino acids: CASSPRTGGVHYGYTF. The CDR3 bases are TGCGCCAGCAGCCCCCGGACAGGGGGCGTACACTATGGCTACACCTTC.

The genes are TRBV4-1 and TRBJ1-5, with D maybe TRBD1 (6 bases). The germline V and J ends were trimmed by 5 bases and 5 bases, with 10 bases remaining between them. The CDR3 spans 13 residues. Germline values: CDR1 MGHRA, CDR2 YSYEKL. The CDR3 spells CASSGTSHQPQHF. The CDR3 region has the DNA TGCGCCAGCAGCGGGACATCTCATCAGCCCCAGCATTTT.

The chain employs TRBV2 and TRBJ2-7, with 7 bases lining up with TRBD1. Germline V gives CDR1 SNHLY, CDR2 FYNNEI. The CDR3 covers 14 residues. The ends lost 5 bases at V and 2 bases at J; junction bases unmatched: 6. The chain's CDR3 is CASSRRDRTYEQYV. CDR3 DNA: TGTGCCAGCAGTCGCCGGGACAGAACCTACGAGCAGTACGTC.